This TCR beta chain was observed in a study of T cells in Graves' hyperthyroidism and ophthalmopathy. General observations from the study: Before onset, by a median of approximately 6.2 months, the model predicted ophthalmopathy. A model built on 13 V-J features separated ophthalmopathy from stable hyperthyroidism. Among clonotypes expanded in thyroid above 0.001, most were also found in blood.

Together with thyroid ultrasound, orbital computed tomography, serum thyroxine and TRAb, clinical symptoms were used for diagnoses. The CDR3 is 15 amino acids. CDR1 is SGHRS and CDR2 is YFSETQ in the germline V gene. Trimming pared 1 base from V and 4 bases from J, leaving 13 bases between. Using RNA transcripts as the source, TCR beta CDR3 regions were amplified. Using the HTBI primer set, a first-round RT-PCR was run on the TCR CDR3. Via MiXCR, TCRdb re-called the multiplex PCR reads, giving one row per CDR3 protein. Here the sample spans hundreds of thousands of distinct CDR3 sequences, around 15% being singletons. This clonotype was detected only a few times. Its antigen is undetermined.

The rearrangement links TRBV5-1 to TRBJ2-3; the D gene could be TRBD1 or TRBD2 (5 bases each). This receptor was obtained from a young man with Graves' ophthalmopathy. Sequenced: blood. In DNA, the CDR3 is TGCGCCAGCAGCTTGCTGGGGGACGGGGCAGATACGCAGTATTTT. Amino acids: CASSLLGDGADTQYF.